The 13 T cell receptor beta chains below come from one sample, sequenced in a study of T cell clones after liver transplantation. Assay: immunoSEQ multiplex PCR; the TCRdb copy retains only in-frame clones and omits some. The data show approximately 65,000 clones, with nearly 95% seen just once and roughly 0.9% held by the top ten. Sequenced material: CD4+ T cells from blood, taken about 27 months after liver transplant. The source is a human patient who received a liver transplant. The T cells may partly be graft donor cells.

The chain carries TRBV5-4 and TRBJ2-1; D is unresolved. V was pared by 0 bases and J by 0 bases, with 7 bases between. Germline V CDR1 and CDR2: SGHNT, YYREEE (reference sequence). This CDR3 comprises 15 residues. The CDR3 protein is CASSLVLTSYNEQFF. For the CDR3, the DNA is TGTGCCAGCAGCTTGGTCCTAACCTCCTACAATGAGCAGTTCTTC. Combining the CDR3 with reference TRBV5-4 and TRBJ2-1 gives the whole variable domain ETGVTQSPTHLIKTRGQQVTLRCSSQSGHNTVSWYQQALGQGPQFIFQYYREEENGRGNFPPRFSGLQFPNYSSELNVNALELDDSALYLCASSLVLTSYNEQFFGPGTRLTVL.

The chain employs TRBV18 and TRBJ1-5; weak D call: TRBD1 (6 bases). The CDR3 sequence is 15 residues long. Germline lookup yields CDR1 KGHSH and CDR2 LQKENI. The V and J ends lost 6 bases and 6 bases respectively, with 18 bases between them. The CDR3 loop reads CASSEGVGGVQPQHF. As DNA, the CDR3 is TGTGCCAGCTCCGAGGGGGTTGGAGGGGTTCAGCCCCAGCATTTT.

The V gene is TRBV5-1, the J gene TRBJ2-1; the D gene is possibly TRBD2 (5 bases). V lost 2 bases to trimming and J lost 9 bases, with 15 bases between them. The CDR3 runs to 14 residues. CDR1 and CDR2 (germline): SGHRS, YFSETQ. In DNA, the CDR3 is TGCGCCAGCAGCTTATTGGGAGTTAACGTTGAGCAGTTCTTC. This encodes CASSLLGVNVEQFF.

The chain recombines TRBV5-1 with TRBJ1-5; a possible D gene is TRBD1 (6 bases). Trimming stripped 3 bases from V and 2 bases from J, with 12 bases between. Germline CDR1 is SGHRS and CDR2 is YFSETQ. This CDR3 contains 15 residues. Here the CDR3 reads CASSSTGLGNQPQHF. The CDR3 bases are TGCGCCAGCAGCTCAACAGGGTTAGGCAATCAGCCCCAGCATTTT. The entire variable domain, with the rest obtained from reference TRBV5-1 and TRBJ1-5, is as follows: KAGVTQTPRYLIKTRGQQVTLSCSPISGHRSVSWYQQTPGQGLQFLFEYFSETQRNKGNFPGRFSGRQFSNSRSEMNVSTLELGDSALYLCASSSTGLGNQPQHFGDGTRLSIL.

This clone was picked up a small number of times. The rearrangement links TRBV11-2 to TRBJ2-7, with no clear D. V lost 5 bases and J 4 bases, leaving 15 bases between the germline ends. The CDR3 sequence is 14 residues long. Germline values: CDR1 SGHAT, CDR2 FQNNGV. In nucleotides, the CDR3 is TGTGCCAGCAGCGACCTTAAGGCTATTTACGAGCAGTACTTC. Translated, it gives CASSDLKAIYEQYF.

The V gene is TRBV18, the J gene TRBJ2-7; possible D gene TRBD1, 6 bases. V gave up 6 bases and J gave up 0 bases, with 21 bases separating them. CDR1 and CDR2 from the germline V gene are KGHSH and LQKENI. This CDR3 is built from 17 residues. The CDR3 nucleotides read TGTGCCAGCTCGGTAACCCCGGGACAACAGACCTCCTACGAGCAGTACTTC. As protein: CASSVTPGQQTSYEQYF.

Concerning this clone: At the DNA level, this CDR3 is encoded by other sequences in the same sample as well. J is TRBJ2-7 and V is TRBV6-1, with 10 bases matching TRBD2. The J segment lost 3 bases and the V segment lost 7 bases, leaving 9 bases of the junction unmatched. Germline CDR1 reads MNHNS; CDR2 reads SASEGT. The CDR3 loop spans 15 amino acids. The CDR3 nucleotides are TGTGCCAGCAAGATTCTAGCGGGAGAGGTCTACGAGCAGTACTTC. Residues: CASKILAGEVYEQYF.

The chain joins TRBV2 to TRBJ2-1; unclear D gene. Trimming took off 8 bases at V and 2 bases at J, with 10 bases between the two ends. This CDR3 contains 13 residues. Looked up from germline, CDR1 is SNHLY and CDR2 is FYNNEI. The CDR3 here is CASLKATYNEQFF. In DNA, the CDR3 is TGTGCCAGCTTAAAGGCCACCTACAATGAGCAGTTCTTC.

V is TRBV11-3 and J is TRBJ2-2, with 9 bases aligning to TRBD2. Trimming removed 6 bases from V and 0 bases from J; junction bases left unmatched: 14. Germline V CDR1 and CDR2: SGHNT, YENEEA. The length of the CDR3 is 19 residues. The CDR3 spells CASSFGSGRTHANTGELFF. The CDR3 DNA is TGTGCCAGCAGTTTCGGCAGCGGGAGGACCCACGCGAACACCGGGGAGCTGTTTTTT. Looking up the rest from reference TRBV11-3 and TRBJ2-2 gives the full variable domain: EAGVVQSPRYKIIEKKQPVAFWCNPISGHNTLYWYLQNLGQGPELLIRYENEEAVDDSQLPKDRFSAERLKGVDSTLKIQPAELGDSAVYLCASSFGSGRTHANTGELFFGEGSRLTVL.

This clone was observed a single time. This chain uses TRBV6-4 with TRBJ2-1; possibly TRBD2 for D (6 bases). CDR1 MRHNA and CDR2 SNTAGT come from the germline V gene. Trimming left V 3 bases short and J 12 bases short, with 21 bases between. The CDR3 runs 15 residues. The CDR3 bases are TGTGCCAGCAGTGAGGAGGGAGCCAGCAATGTGGGGCAGTTCTTC. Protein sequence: CASSEEGASNVGQFF.

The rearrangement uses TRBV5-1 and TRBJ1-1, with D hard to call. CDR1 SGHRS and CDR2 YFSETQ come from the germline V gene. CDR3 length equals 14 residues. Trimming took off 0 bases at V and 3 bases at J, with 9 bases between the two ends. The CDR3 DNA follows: TGCGCCAGCAGCTTGGACGCGGCGGACACTGAAGCTTTCTTT. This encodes CASSLDAADTEAFF.

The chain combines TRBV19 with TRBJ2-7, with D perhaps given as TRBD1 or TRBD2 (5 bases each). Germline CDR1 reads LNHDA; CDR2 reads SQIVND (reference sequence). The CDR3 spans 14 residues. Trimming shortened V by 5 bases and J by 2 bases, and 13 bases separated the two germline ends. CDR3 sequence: CASSSPGRTYEQYF. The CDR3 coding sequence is TGTGCCAGTAGTTCACCGGGACGAACCTACGAGCAGTACTTC.

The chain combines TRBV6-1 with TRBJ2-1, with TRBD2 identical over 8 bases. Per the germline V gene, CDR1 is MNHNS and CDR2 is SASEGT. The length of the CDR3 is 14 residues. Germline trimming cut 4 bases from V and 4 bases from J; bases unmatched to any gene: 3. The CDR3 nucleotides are TGTGCCAGCAGTGCCCAGCGGGAGTACAATGAGCAGTTCTTC. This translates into CASSAQREYNEQFF.